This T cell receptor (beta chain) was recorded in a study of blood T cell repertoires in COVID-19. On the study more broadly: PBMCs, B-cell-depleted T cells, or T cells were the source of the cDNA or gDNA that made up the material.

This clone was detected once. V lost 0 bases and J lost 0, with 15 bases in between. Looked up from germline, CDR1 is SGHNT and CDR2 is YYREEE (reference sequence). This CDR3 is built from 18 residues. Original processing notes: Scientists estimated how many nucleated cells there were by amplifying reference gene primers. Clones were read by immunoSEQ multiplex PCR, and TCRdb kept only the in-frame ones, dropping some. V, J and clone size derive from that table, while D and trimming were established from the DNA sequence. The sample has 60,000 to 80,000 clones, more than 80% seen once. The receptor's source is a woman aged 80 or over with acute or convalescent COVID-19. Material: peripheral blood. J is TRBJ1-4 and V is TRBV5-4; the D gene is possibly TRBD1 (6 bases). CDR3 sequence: CASSLEVDRVATNEKLFF. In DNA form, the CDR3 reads TGTGCCAGCAGCTTGGAAGTGGACAGAGTCGCAACTAATGAAAAACTGTTTTTT.